This T cell receptor beta chain was observed in a study of graft-versus-host responses after intestinal transplantation. Processing released intraepithelial and lamina propria lymphocytes from the graft tissue. Measured with immunoSEQ multiplex PCR; TCRdb has only the in-frame clones, and not every one. The table lists 9,500 to 12,000 clones, 76% of them singletons, with 9% to 10% in the top ten. The germline gives CDR1 MRHNA, CDR2 SNTAGT. The V end was cut by 4 bases, the J end by 8 bases, with 18 bases between. This CDR3 comprises 15 residues. The rearrangement uses TRBV6-4 and TRBJ2-1; a possible D gene is TRBD1 (6 bases). The sequences come from ileum tissue, collected 23 days after intestinal transplant. This clonotype was sampled from a human patient who received an intestinal transplant, so some T cells may come from the graft donor. The CDR3 loop is CASSVRDTSVDEQFF. CDR3 sequence (DNA): TGTGCCAGCAGTGTCCGGGACACCTCCGTCGATGAGCAGTTCTTC.